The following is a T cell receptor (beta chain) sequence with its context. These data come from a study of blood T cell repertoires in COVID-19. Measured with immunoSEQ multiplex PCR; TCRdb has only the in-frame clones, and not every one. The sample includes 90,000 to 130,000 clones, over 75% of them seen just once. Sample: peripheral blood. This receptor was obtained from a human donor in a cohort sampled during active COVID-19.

Here the CDR3 reads CASSQGLTGRTEQFF. The CDR3 DNA reads as TGTGCCAGCAGCCAAGGGCTGACAGGGCGAACTGAGCAGTTCTTC. The genes are TRBV14 and TRBJ2-1; the match to TRBD1 covers 7 bases. Germline V gene data show CDR1 as SGHDN and CDR2 as FVKESK. This CDR3 region has 15 residues. The junction had 9 bases not matched to a gene; V was cut back by 1 base and J by 9 bases.